One and the same sample provided the 15 T cell receptor beta chains below, sequenced in a study of T cell responses to AZD1222 COVID-19 vaccine. Only in-frame clones appear in the TCRdb table, and some are missing; sequencing was by immunoSEQ multiplex PCR. The sample shows 95,000 to 100,000 clones, approximately 87% of them seen only once. The sequenced sample was peripheral blood, obtained on day 0 of AZD1222 vaccination. The receptors originated from an adult in good health.

This chain joins TRBV5-4 and TRBJ2-1, with 10 bases aligning to TRBD1. Germline V CDR1 and CDR2: SGHNT, YYREEE (reference sequence). This CDR3 contains 17 residues. V dropped 4 bases and J dropped 9; count of bases not matched to a gene: 16. The chain's CDR3 is CASSPTRTGGKAAEQFF. Written as DNA, the CDR3 is TGTGCCAGCAGCCCTACCCGGACAGGGGGGAAAGCGGCTGAGCAGTTCTTC.

The V and J genes are TRBV11-3 and TRBJ2-1; 11 nucleotides line up with TRBD2. This CDR3 comprises 14 residues. Per germline, CDR1 SGHNT and CDR2 YENEEA. The V and J ends lost 5 bases and 4 bases, in that order; junction bases with no gene match: 1. For the CDR3, the DNA is TGTGCCAGCAGCGGGACTAGCGGATACAATGAGCAGTTCTTC. Protein product: CASSGTSGYNEQFF.

The chain carries TRBV4-1 and TRBJ2-1, with 11 nucleotides matching TRBD2. Unmatched junction bases numbered 3, after V lost 2 bases and J lost 3 bases. Germline assignment: CDR1 MGHRA and CDR2 YSYEKL. CDR3 length equals 16 residues. CDR3 amino acids: CASSQMGLADYNEQFF. The CDR3 DNA reads TGCGCCAGCAGCCAAATGGGACTAGCGGACTACAATGAGCAGTTCTTC.

The V gene is TRBV21-1, the J gene TRBJ2-2; whether TRBD2, the table's D call, matches the DNA was not checked. TRBV21-1 is annotated as a pseudogene. This CDR3 region has 16 residues. Written as DNA, the CDR3 is TGTGCCAGCAGCAACCGTAGCGGGAGGCCCCCCGGGGAGCTGTTTTTT. Translating gives CASSNRSGRPPGELFF.

Worth noting for this clone: Other DNA sequences from this sample encode an identical CDR3 as well. The chain carries TRBV28 and TRBJ2-7, with D possibly being TRBD2 (5 bases). V was shortened by 3 bases and J by 0 bases, with 9 bases between the two germline ends. Germline-derived CDR1 and CDR2 are MDHEN and SYDVKM. This CDR3 comprises 14 residues. CDR3 loop: CASSFSGSSYEQYF. CDR3 nucleotides: TGTGCCAGCAGTTTCAGTGGGAGCTCCTACGAGCAGTACTTC.

The V call is TRBV14, the J call TRBJ2-2; 9 bases match TRBD1. Germline-derived CDR1 and CDR2 are SGHDN and FVKESK. V trimming: 1 base; J trimming: 4 bases; junction bases outside the gene matches: 10. The CDR3 covers 18 residues. In DNA form, the CDR3 reads TGTGCCAGCAGCCAAGTCCACCCCGGGACAGGGTCCACCGGGGAGCTGTTTTTT. This translates into CASSQVHPGTGSTGELFF.

The rearrangement uses TRBV29-1 and TRBJ2-2, with D tentatively TRBD2 (5 bases). V gave up 4 bases and J gave up 1 base, with 7 bases separating them. The CDR3 extends over 13 amino acids. CDR1 is SQVTM, CDR2 ANQGSEA, per germline. In nucleotides, the CDR3 is TGCAGCGTTGCGAGGGTGAACACCGGGGAGCTGTTTTTT. This sequence encodes CSVARVNTGELFF.

This chain joins TRBV7-9 and TRBJ2-7; no reliable D call. The germline CDR1 and CDR2 sequences are SEHNR and FQNEAQ (reference sequence). The V and J ends lost 0 bases and 3 bases respectively, with 9 bases between them. The CDR3 extends over 14 amino acids. The CDR3 protein is CASSLASSNYEQYF. DNA for the CDR3: TGTGCCAGCAGCTTAGCTTCCAGTAACTACGAGCAGTACTTC.

The chain combines TRBV7-3 with TRBJ2-1, with TRBD2 matching 8 bases. Germline V gives CDR1 SGHTA, CDR2 FQGTGA. The CDR3 contains 17 residues. The J segment lost 7 bases and the V segment lost 2 bases, leaving 13 bases of the junction unmatched. In DNA, the CDR3 is TGTGCCAGCAGCTTATCCGTGGGAGCTCCGGGAGGGAATGAGCAGTTCTTC. Translated, it gives CASSLSVGAPGGNEQFF.

The chain's CDR3 is CASSFDPRSDTQYF. Written as DNA, the CDR3 is TGTGCCAGCAGCTTCGACCCGCGGTCAGATACGCAGTATTTT. The rearrangement joins TRBV11-3 to TRBJ2-3; D not resolved. This CDR3 contains 14 residues. Germline loops: CDR1 SGHNT, CDR2 YENEEA. Trimming took 3 bases from V and 4 from J, leaving 11 bases between them.

The chain couples TRBV7-3 to TRBJ2-3, with TRBD2 matching over 10 bases. The V gene's germline CDR1 is SGHTA and CDR2 FQGTGA. The CDR3 runs 13 residues. Trimming removed 5 bases from V and 6 bases from J; junction bases left unmatched: 2. The DNA for the CDR3 is TGTGCCAGCAGCGTAGCGGGAGGTGATACGCAGTATTTT. Translated, it gives CASSVAGGDTQYF.

The gene calls are TRBV16 and TRBJ2-7; D is uncertain. Trimming pared 2 bases from V and 3 bases from J, leaving 8 bases between. CDR3 length: 13 residues. CDR1 and CDR2 (germline): KGHSY, FQNENV. The CDR3 region has the DNA TGTGCCAGCAGCCAACCGGACGGCTACGAGCAGTACTTC. It encodes CASSQPDGYEQYF.

The chain employs TRBV19 and TRBJ1-3, with 9 bases aligning to TRBD1. Germline assignment: CDR1 LNHDA and CDR2 SQIVND (reference sequence). There are 15 residues in the CDR3. The ends lost 5 bases at V and 4 bases at J; junction bases unmatched: 6. This CDR3 reads CASSAGQGTGNTIYF. Written as DNA, the CDR3 is TGTGCCAGTAGTGCCGGACAGGGGACCGGAAACACCATATATTTT.

The chain is built from TRBV3-1 (or the pseudogene TRBV3-2) and TRBJ2-2; 9 nucleotides match TRBD1. The germline V gene has CDR1 LGHDT and CDR2 YNNKEL (reference sequence). The CDR3 has 17 residues. Trimming at V came to 1 base and at J to 0 bases, leaving 3 bases not matched to a gene. The CDR3 loop reads CASSQGTGATNTGELFF. CDR3 in DNA: TGTGCCAGCAGCCAAGGGACAGGGGCAACGAACACCGGGGAGCTGTTTTTT.

The chain uses TRBV5-6 and TRBJ1-2; no firm D call. The CDR3 is 14 residues long. CDR1 is SGHDT and CDR2 is YYEEEE in the germline V gene. The V and J ends lost 0 bases and 2 bases respectively, with 8 bases between them. In nucleotides, the CDR3 is TGTGCCAGCAGCTTGGAGGCACGAAACTATGGCTACACCTTC. Protein: CASSLEARNYGYTF.